These T cell receptor beta chains were read from a single sample in a study of T cells in Graves' hyperthyroidism and ophthalmopathy. One entry per CDR3 protein results from TCRdb running MiXCR on the multiplex PCR reads. This sample has about 460,000 distinct CDR3 sequences, with approximately 23% found just once. Sequences were obtained from blood. The receptors stem from a woman in her seventies with Graves' ophthalmopathy. Each CDR3 is given with its conserved first and last residue. A D gene is named only where the DNA matches it firmly. Expanded clones get a size class; other rows say once, few or many, or leave the size out.

NA,NA,TRBJ2-1,TRBV6-4,TGTGCCAGCAGTTGGCGGGCCGGCTCCTACAATGAGCAGTTCTTC,CASSWRAGSYNEQFF
many,NA,TRBJ2-1,TRBV2,TGTGCCAGCCATCGAAGCTCCTACAATGAGCAGTTCTTC,CASHRSSYNEQFF
many,TRBD2,TRBJ2-2,TRBV6-6,TGTGCCAGCAGTTACTCGGGGACTAGCGGGAGTTACTCCGGGGAGCTGTTTTTT,CASSYSGTSGSYSGELFF
once,NA,TRBJ1-3,TRBV28,TGTGCCAGCAGTACAGGGAGCTCTGGAAACACCATATATTTT,CASSTGSSGNTIYF
many,TRBD1,TRBJ1-1,TRBV27,TGTGCCAGCAGTTCGGAACAGGGGGGAATGAACACTGAAGCTTTCTTT,CASSSEQGGMNTEAFF
NA,NA,TRBJ2-5,TRBV20-1,TGCAGTGCTAGACCCGTCCGGCCAGCGGGACAGGAGACCCAGTACTTC,CSARPVRPAGQETQYF
few,NA,TRBJ2-1,TRBV4-3,TGCGCCAGCAGCCAAGATTACCGGGCTAGCTCCTACAATGAGCAGTTCTTC,CASSQDYRASSYNEQFF
few,TRBD2,TRBJ2-1,TRBV7-9,TGTGCCAGCAGCGCGACTAGCGGGATTGACAATGAGCAGTTCTTC,CASSATSGIDNEQFF
once,NA,TRBJ1-6,TRBV5-6,TGTGCCAGCAGCTTCGAGAGCTCCTATAATTCACCCCTCCACTTT,CASSFESSYNSPLHF
NA,NA,TRBJ1-2,TRBV4-1,TGCGCCAGCAGCCAGGAGGGGCCTACCGGGGGCCAGGGCTACACCTTC,CASSQEGPTGGQGYTF
NA,TRBD2,TRBJ2-5,TRBV9,TGTGCCAGCAGCAAACGGCTAGCGGGAGTCCAAGAGACCCAGTACTTC,CASSKRLAGVQETQYF
NA,TRBD2,TRBJ2-1,TRBV5-1,TGCGCCTCTAGTGTCTTAGCGGGAGGACAGAATGAGCAGTTCTTC,CASSVLAGGQNEQFF
few,NA,TRBJ2-3,TRBV9,TGTGCCAGCAGCGCGGACTTTTCAAACGTCCCAGATACGCAGTATTTT,CASSADFSNVPDTQYF
NA,TRBD2,TRBJ2-1,TRBV5-1,TGCGCCAGCCGATTGGGACTAGCTGACATCAGCTCCTACAATGAGCAGTTCTTC,CASRLGLADISSYNEQFF
NA,TRBD1,TRBJ2-7,TRBV6-1,TGTGCCAGCAGTGAAGTTGTCAGGGACAGGGAGCAGTACTTC,CASSEVVRDREQYF
few,TRBD1,TRBJ2-4,TRBV5-6,TGTGCCAGCAGCCCTGGGACAGCCAAATGGGGGAGCATTCAGTACTTC,CASSPGTAKWGSIQYF
NA,NA,TRBJ1-1,TRBV28,TGTGCCAGCGCCATCGGGGTAGCCGGGGCCAACACTGAAGCTTTCTTT,CASAIGVAGANTEAFF
NA,NA,TRBJ2-7,TRBV5-1,TGCGCCAGCAGCTTGAATAGGCCGAGACCCTACGAGCAGTACTTC,CASSLNRPRPYEQYF
many,NA,TRBJ2-1,TRBV2,TGTGCCAGCAAGACCGGGACCGTGTCCTACAATGAGCAGTTCTTC,CASKTGTVSYNEQFF
few,TRBD2,TRBJ2-3,TRBV28,TGTGCCAGCAGACTAGCGGGACGGCGCGAAGATACGCAGTATTTT,CASRLAGRREDTQYF
NA,NA,TRBJ2-1,TRBV20-1,TGCAGTGCTAGAACTGGGAGCGGCCCCTCCTACAATGAGCAGTTCTTC,CSARTGSGPSYNEQFF
NA,NA,TRBJ2-3,TRBV20-1,TGCAGTGCTAGAGTTTCGAGCACAGATACGCAGTATTTT,CSARVSSTDTQYF
many,TRBD1,TRBJ1-5,TRBV10-3,TGTGCCATCAGTGAAGCGGGACAGGGCAACAATCAGCCCCAGCATTTT,CAISEAGQGNNQPQHF